These 10 T cell receptor beta chains were sequenced from one sample in a study of cytomegalovirus exposure and HLA in healthy donors. Data came from immunoSEQ multiplex PCR; TCRdb stores just in-frame clones and leaves some out. The data show 60,000 to 90,000 clones, with around 85% seen just once and about 3% held by the top ten. Input material: PBMCs. The receptors here all came from a man aged 30-40 years in good health and CMV-seronegative.

The gene calls are TRBV7-9 and TRBJ1-4, with D hard to call. V was cut by 5 bases and J by 8 bases, with 9 bases left in between. The CDR3 runs to 12 residues. CDR1 is SEHNR and CDR2 is FQNEAQ in the germline V gene (reference sequence). CDR3 sequence: CASSPVEEKLFF. The DNA for the CDR3 is TGTGCCAGCAGCCCTGTTGAGGAAAAACTGTTTTTT.

The chain carries TRBV2 and TRBJ2-1, with D uncertain. Between the trimmed V and J ends, which lost 7 bases and 8 bases, there was a span of 15 bases. Germline V CDR1 and CDR2: SNHLY, FYNNEI. The CDR3 has 13 residues. As DNA, the CDR3 is TGTGCCAGCACTCTTGGGCCCTGGGATGAGCAGTTCTTC. The encoded protein is CASTLGPWDEQFF.

The rearrangement uses TRBV6-5 and TRBJ2-5; 7 bases match TRBD1. The J segment lost 2 bases and the V segment lost 6 bases, leaving 6 bases of the junction unmatched. Per the germline V gene, CDR1 is MNHEY and CDR2 is SVGAGI. The CDR3 loop spans 14 amino acids. The CDR3 bases are TGTGCCAGCAGGGCCAGGGACAGACAAGAGACCCAGTACTTC. It specifies CASRARDRQETQYF.

The count of this clone is one. The J gene is TRBJ1-2, the V gene TRBV6-5; D is possibly TRBD1 (5 bases). Trimming removed 7 bases from V and 8 bases from J, with 14 bases in between. Germline assignment: CDR1 MNHEY and CDR2 SVGAGI. The CDR3 covers 12 residues. CDR3 protein: CASISTQGGYTF. The CDR3 region has the DNA TGTGCCAGCATTTCAACTCAGGGAGGCTACACCTTC.

The chain has TRBV7-6 and TRBJ2-2; 13 bases fit TRBD2. The germline CDR1 and CDR2 sequences are SGHVS and FNYEAQ. Trimming took 5 bases from V and 6 from J; bases not matched to a gene: 12. This CDR3 is built from 18 residues. CDR3 in amino acids: CASSARGTSGGAPGELFF. CDR3 coding DNA: TGTGCCAGCAGCGCCCGGGGCACTAGCGGGGGGGCCCCCGGGGAGCTGTTTTTT.

The V call is TRBV5-5, the J call TRBJ1-4; tentatively, D is TRBD1 (5 bases). CDR3 length equals 16 residues. From germline, CDR1 is SGHKS and CDR2 YYEKEE (reference sequence). V lost 4 bases to trimming and J lost 2 bases, with 15 bases between them. The CDR3 sequence: CASSRTLITTNEKLFF. DNA of the CDR3: TGTGCCAGCAGCAGGACACTTATTACGACTAATGAAAAACTGTTTTTT.

This chain links TRBV11-1 with TRBJ2-3; 10 positions match TRBD1. CDR3 length equals 15 residues. CDR1 and CDR2 (germline): SGHAT, FQDESV (reference sequence). The J segment lost 3 bases and the V segment lost 4 bases, leaving 4 bases of the junction unmatched. CDR3 sequence reads: CASSSGTGETDTQYF. CDR3 DNA: TGTGCCAGCAGCTCCGGGACAGGGGAGACAGATACGCAGTATTTT.

This clone was seen a handful of times. This rearrangement joins TRBV6-5 to TRBJ1-2; D unclear. Looked up from germline, CDR1 is MNHEY and CDR2 is SVGAGI. The CDR3 length is 13 residues. Trimming stripped 4 bases from V and 3 bases from J, with 9 bases between. DNA of the CDR3: TGTGCCAGCAGTTCCCTAACTCACTATGGCTACACCTTC. This translates into CASSSLTHYGYTF.

This clone was observed a few times. V is TRBV9 and J is TRBJ2-7, with a possible D match to TRBD1 (6 bases). There are 15 residues in the CDR3. V lost 0 bases and J lost 3, with 13 bases in between. CDR1 and CDR2 (germline): SGDLS, YYNGEE. CDR3 sequence (DNA): TGTGCCAGCAGCGTAGAAATCCAGGGGATCTACGAGCAGTACTTC. Translated, it gives CASSVEIQGIYEQYF.

This rearrangement joins TRBV12-5 to TRBJ1-2; D is possibly TRBD1 (6 bases). The CDR3 contains 18 residues. Germline V gene lookup returns CDR1 LGHNT and CDR2 FRNRAP. The ends were cut back, 0 bases at V and 5 bases at J, with 22 bases in the middle. In nucleotides, the CDR3 is TGTGCTAGTGGTTTGGTAATTGCAAACCGGGACATCCTTTATGGCTACACCTTC. Protein: CASGLVIANRDILYGYTF.